This T cell receptor beta chain was sequenced in a study of blood T cell repertoires in COVID-19. Trimming removed 2 bases at V and 4 bases at J, with 8 bases between. CDR3 length: 14 amino acids. Per the germline V gene, CDR1 is SGHVS and CDR2 is FQNEAQ. Sequenced by immunoSEQ multiplex PCR; TCRdb stores in-frame clones only, minus some. Here the sample spans some 96,000 clones, around 88% being singletons. The specimen sequenced was peripheral blood. The origin of this receptor is a man aged 80 or over with acute or convalescent COVID-19. J is TRBJ1-4 and V is TRBV7-8; D is undetermined. The CDR3 protein is CASSLPQDNEKLFF. DNA of the CDR3: TGTGCCAGCAGCTTACCCCAGGATAATGAAAAACTGTTTTTT.